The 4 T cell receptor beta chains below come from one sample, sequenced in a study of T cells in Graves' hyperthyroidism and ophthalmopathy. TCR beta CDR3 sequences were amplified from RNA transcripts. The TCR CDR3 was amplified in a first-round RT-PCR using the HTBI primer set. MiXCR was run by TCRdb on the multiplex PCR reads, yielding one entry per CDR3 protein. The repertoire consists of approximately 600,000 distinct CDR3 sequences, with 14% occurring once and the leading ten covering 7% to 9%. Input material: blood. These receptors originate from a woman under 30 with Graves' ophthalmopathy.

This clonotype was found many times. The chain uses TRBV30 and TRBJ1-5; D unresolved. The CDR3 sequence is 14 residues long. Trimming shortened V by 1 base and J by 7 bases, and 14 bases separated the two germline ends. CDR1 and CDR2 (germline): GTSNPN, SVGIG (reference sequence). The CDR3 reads CAWSGGSPGQPQHF. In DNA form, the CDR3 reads TGTGCCTGGAGTGGAGGCAGCCCCGGGCAGCCCCAGCATTTT.

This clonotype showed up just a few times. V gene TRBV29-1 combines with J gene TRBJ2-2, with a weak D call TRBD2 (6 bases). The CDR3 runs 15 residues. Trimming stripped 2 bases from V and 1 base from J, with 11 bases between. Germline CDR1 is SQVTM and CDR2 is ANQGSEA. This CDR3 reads CSVEFASENTGELFF. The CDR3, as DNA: TGCAGCGTTGAATTCGCTAGCGAGAACACCGGGGAGCTGTTTTTT.

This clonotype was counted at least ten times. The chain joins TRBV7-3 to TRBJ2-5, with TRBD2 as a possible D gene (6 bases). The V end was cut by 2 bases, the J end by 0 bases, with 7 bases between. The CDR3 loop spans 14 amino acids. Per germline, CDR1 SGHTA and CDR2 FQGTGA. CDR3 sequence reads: CASSLGGNQETQYF. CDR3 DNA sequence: TGTGCCAGCAGCTTAGGGGGGAACCAAGAGACCCAGTACTTC.

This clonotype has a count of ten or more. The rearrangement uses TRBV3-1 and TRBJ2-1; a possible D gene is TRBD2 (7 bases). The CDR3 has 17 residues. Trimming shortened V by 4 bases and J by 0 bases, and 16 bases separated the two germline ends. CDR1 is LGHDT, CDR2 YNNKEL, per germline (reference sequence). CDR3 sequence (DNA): TGTGCCAGCAGCCCGCGGGGGAGGGGGACCTCCTACAATGAGCAGTTCTTC. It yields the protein CASSPRGRGTSYNEQFF.